This T cell receptor (beta chain) was sequenced for a study of Ad26.COV2.S vaccination and SARS-CoV-2 variants. Across the study: Once, or twice with 56 days between doses, Ad26.COV2.S was given intramuscularly.

Only one count was recorded for this clone. Profiling relied on immunoSEQ multiplex PCR, and the TCRdb table lists in-frame clones only, not all of them. The sample yields 300,000 to 350,000 clones, roughly 90% seen once. Looked up from germline, CDR1 is SGHDT and CDR2 is YYEEEE. The V end lost 5 bases, the J end lost 5 bases, and 14 bases lay between the germline ends. CDR3 length equals 14 residues. Described treatment: around 19 received Ad26.COV2.S at low or high dose, single or two shots; 5 received placebo; per-sample allocation not given. Vaccine and placebo recipients were sampled on day 63 after the first injection.

The source of this sequence is a person between 18 and 65 years old who received the Ad26.COV2.S COVID-19 vaccine or a placebo. This sequence joins TRBV5-6 and TRBJ1-5; TRBD1 is a possible D gene (5 bases). This material consisted of peripheral blood, taken in a trial of Ad26.COV2.S vaccine versus placebo. CDR3 sequence reads: CASSFGRGDQPQHF. CDR3 bases: TGTGCCAGCAGTTTTGGACGGGGGGATCAGCCCCAGCATTTT. Variable domain in full (rest from reference TRBV5-6 and TRBJ1-5): DAGVTQSPTHLIKTRGQQVTLRCSPKSGHDTVSWYQQALGQGPQFIFQYYEEEERQRGNFPDRFSGHQFPNYSSELNVNALLLGDSALYLCASSFGRGDQPQHFGDGTRLSIL.